Listed below are T cell receptor beta chains from one sample, sequenced in a study of PD-1 blockade in classical Hodgkin lymphoma. TCRdb's copy holds only in-frame clones and misses some; the assay was immunoSEQ multiplex PCR. The data contain 20,000 to 25,000 clones, around 84% of them seen just once; the ten biggest clones take up roughly a fifth. Here the sequenced sample was peripheral blood mononuclear cells (PBMCs), taken before the fourth cycle of nivolumab. The receptors come from a human donor with classical Hodgkin lymphoma. CDR3s include the opening cysteine and the closing phenylalanine or tryptophan. D genes are given only for firm matches. The size of a clone is reported for some rows only, either as once, few or many, or as a class for expanded clones.

clone_size: NA
v_call: TRBV9
j_call: TRBJ1-3
d_call: NA
cdr3_nt: TGTGCCAGCAGCGTAGGACCCGGCCGCTCTGGAAACACCATATATTTT
cdr3_aa: CASSVGPGRSGNTIYF

clone_size: NA
v_call: TRBV30
j_call: TRBJ1-1
d_call: NA
cdr3_nt: TGTGCCTGGAGTGTACGGGAGATAACTTTCTTT
cdr3_aa: CAWSVREITFF

clone_size: NA
v_call: TRBV11-3
j_call: TRBJ2-7
d_call: TRBD1
cdr3_nt: TGTGCCAGCAACATCGGGGACAGCTCCTACGAGCAGTACTTC
cdr3_aa: CASNIGDSSYEQYF

clone_size: NA
v_call: TRBV5-4
j_call: TRBJ2-3
d_call: NA
cdr3_nt: TGTGCCAGCAGCCCGGGAGGGGGCGGCACAGATACGCAGTATTTT
cdr3_aa: CASSPGGGGTDTQYF

clone_size: NA
v_call: TRBV6-1
j_call: TRBJ1-4
d_call: TRBD1
cdr3_nt: TGTGCCAGCCGGGACAGGTATATTAATGAAAAACTGTTTTTT
cdr3_aa: CASRDRYINEKLFF

clone_size: NA
v_call: TRBV7-9
j_call: TRBJ2-1
d_call: NA
cdr3_nt: TGTGCCAGCAGCTTAGTTCAAGCGTACGACAATGAGCAGTTCTTC
cdr3_aa: CASSLVQAYDNEQFF

clone_size: NA
v_call: TRBV7-6
j_call: TRBJ2-2
d_call: TRBD2
cdr3_nt: TGTGCCAGCAGCCCCATTCTAGCGGGGGGAACCGGGGAGCTGTTTTTT
cdr3_aa: CASSPILAGGTGELFF

clone_size: NA
v_call: TRBV6-5
j_call: TRBJ2-7
d_call: NA
cdr3_nt: TGTGCCAGCAGTTTGGGTAAAGATAGGGAGCAGTACTTC
cdr3_aa: CASSLGKDREQYF

clone_size: NA
v_call: TRBV2
j_call: TRBJ2-1
d_call: TRBD2
cdr3_nt: TGTGCCACCGGACTAGCGGGGGGTTACAATGAGCAGTTCTTC
cdr3_aa: CATGLAGGYNEQFF

clone_size: NA
v_call: TRBV2
j_call: TRBJ2-7
d_call: TRBD1
cdr3_nt: TGTGCCACGGAGCCCGGGACAGGGAACTACGAGCAGTACTTC
cdr3_aa: CATEPGTGNYEQYF

clone_size: NA
v_call: TRBV9
j_call: TRBJ1-1
d_call: NA
cdr3_nt: TGTGCCAGCAGCCCCTACTCACGGGGGACGGCCGAAGCTTTCTTT
cdr3_aa: CASSPYSRGTAEAFF

clone_size: NA
v_call: TRBV5-1
j_call: TRBJ1-1
d_call: TRBD1
cdr3_nt: TGCGCCAGCAGCTTCTACACAGGGGATAGGGGTATTTACACTGAAGCTTTCTTT
cdr3_aa: CASSFYTGDRGIYTEAFF

clone_size: NA
v_call: TRBV7-9
j_call: TRBJ2-7
d_call: TRBD2
cdr3_nt: TGTGCCAGCAGCTCTAGCGGGAGGGCTTACGAGCAGTACTTC
cdr3_aa: CASSSSGRAYEQYF

clone_size: NA
v_call: TRBV5-1
j_call: TRBJ1-4
d_call: NA
cdr3_nt: TGCGCCAGCAGCCCCACCGGGTCCCATAATGAAAAACTGTTTTTT
cdr3_aa: CASSPTGSHNEKLFF

clone_size: many
v_call: TRBV6-5
j_call: TRBJ2-2
d_call: TRBD1
cdr3_nt: TGTGCCAGCAGGCTGACAGGGGCGAACACCGGGGAGCTGTTTTTT
cdr3_aa: CASRLTGANTGELFF

clone_size: NA
v_call: TRBV7-9
j_call: TRBJ2-7
d_call: TRBD1
cdr3_nt: TGTGCCAGCAGGGGGACAGGGAGCGAGCAGTACTTC
cdr3_aa: CASRGTGSEQYF

clone_size: NA
v_call: TRBV7-8
j_call: TRBJ2-7
d_call: NA
cdr3_nt: TGTGCCAGCAGTCTCGGCAGGGGCCACTCCTACGAGCAGTACTTC
cdr3_aa: CASSLGRGHSYEQYF

clone_size: NA
v_call: TRBV18
j_call: TRBJ1-3
d_call: NA
cdr3_nt: TGTGCCAGCTCATCCCAGGGCGGCTCTGGAAACACCATATATTTT
cdr3_aa: CASSSQGGSGNTIYF

clone_size: NA
v_call: TRBV7-7
j_call: TRBJ2-3
d_call: NA
cdr3_nt: TGTGCTAGCAGCGTAGGGGGGGGGTACACAGATACGCAGTATTTT
cdr3_aa: CASSVGGGYTDTQYF

clone_size: NA
v_call: TRBV19
j_call: TRBJ2-1
d_call: NA
cdr3_nt: TGTGCCAGTAGTATAGCCGCTATGAATCTTAATGAGCAGTTCTTC
cdr3_aa: CASSIAAMNLNEQFF

clone_size: NA
v_call: TRBV6-1
j_call: TRBJ2-5
d_call: NA
cdr3_nt: TGTGCCAGCACCCCTTGGCCCTTCCAAGAGACCCAGTACTTC
cdr3_aa: CASTPWPFQETQYF

clone_size: NA
v_call: TRBV5-1
j_call: TRBJ2-5
d_call: NA
cdr3_nt: TGCGCCAGCAGCTTTTCGAATTATTGGTCCGCCAAGGACTGGAATTGGGAGACCCAGTACTTC
cdr3_aa: CASSFSNYWSAKDWNWETQYF

clone_size: once
v_call: TRBV10-1
j_call: TRBJ1-1
d_call: NA
cdr3_nt: TGCGCCAGCACCCCCGGACAGAACACTGAAGCTTTCTTT
cdr3_aa: CASTPGQNTEAFF

clone_size: NA
v_call: TRBV18
j_call: TRBJ2-1
d_call: TRBD2
cdr3_nt: TGTGCCAGCTCACTCTCGGTTAGCGGGAGTACTTATGAGCAGTTCTTC
cdr3_aa: CASSLSVSGSTYEQFF

clone_size: NA
v_call: TRBV7-2
j_call: TRBJ1-1
d_call: NA
cdr3_nt: TGTGCCAGCAGCCCAACCCTTACAGGGAGGGAAGCTTTCTTT
cdr3_aa: CASSPTLTGREAFF

clone_size: once
v_call: TRBV6-5
j_call: TRBJ1-6
d_call: TRBD1
cdr3_nt: TGTGCCAGCAGCCCCAGGGGGAGGAATTCACCCCTCCACTTT
cdr3_aa: CASSPRGRNSPLHF

clone_size: NA
v_call: TRBV2
j_call: TRBJ1-6
d_call: TRBD1
cdr3_nt: TGTGCCAGCAGTGAAGCGGGGACAGGATTGAGTTCACCCCTCCACTTT
cdr3_aa: CASSEAGTGLSSPLHF

clone_size: NA
v_call: TRBV19
j_call: TRBJ1-1
d_call: NA
cdr3_nt: TGTGCCAGTAGTATCTCAGATATGAACACTGAAGCTTTCTTT
cdr3_aa: CASSISDMNTEAFF

clone_size: NA
v_call: TRBV29-1
j_call: TRBJ2-1
d_call: TRBD2
cdr3_nt: TGCAGCGCTCTGACTAGCGGGGGCCGCAATGAGCAGTTCTTC
cdr3_aa: CSALTSGGRNEQFF

clone_size: once
v_call: TRBV5-6
j_call: TRBJ2-7
d_call: TRBD1
cdr3_nt: TGTGCCAGCAGCTTGGGGACAGGGCCCTACGAGCAGTACTTC
cdr3_aa: CASSLGTGPYEQYF

clone_size: NA
v_call: TRBV19
j_call: TRBJ2-3
d_call: NA
cdr3_nt: TGTGCCAGTAGTATTCGTGGGGGGTCTAGCACAGATACGCAGTATTTT
cdr3_aa: CASSIRGGSSTDTQYF

clone_size: NA
v_call: TRBV9
j_call: TRBJ1-2
d_call: TRBD1
cdr3_nt: TGTGCCAGCAGCGGGGCCGACAGGGGATATGCCTATGGCTACACCTTC
cdr3_aa: CASSGADRGYAYGYTF

clone_size: NA
v_call: TRBV11-2
j_call: TRBJ1-2
d_call: NA
cdr3_nt: TGTGCCAGCAGCTTAGGAACAGGGCCTGGCACCTTC
cdr3_aa: CASSLGTGPGTF

clone_size: once
v_call: TRBV5-1
j_call: TRBJ1-4
d_call: TRBD1
cdr3_nt: TGCGCCAGCAGGAGGACCGACAGGGCCGCAACTAATGAAAAACTGTTTTTT
cdr3_aa: CASRRTDRAATNEKLFF

clone_size: NA
v_call: TRBV2
j_call: TRBJ2-7
d_call: NA
cdr3_nt: TGTGCCAGCAGTGCGGCACCGGAAAAAGGGCACGAGCAGTACTTC
cdr3_aa: CASSAAPEKGHEQYF

clone_size: once
v_call: TRBV9
j_call: TRBJ2-3
d_call: TRBD2
cdr3_nt: TGTGCCAGCAGCGTAGGTAGCGGGTCTTTCACAGATACGCAGTATTTT
cdr3_aa: CASSVGSGSFTDTQYF

clone_size: NA
v_call: TRBV9
j_call: TRBJ1-3
d_call: NA
cdr3_nt: TGTGCCAGCAGCGTAGAGGCTGGAAACACCATATATTTT
cdr3_aa: CASSVEAGNTIYF

clone_size: NA
v_call: TRBV19
j_call: TRBJ2-3
d_call: NA
cdr3_nt: TGTGCCAGTAGTATAGGGGGGGTAGCAGATACGCAGTATTTT
cdr3_aa: CASSIGGVADTQYF

clone_size: NA
v_call: TRBV6-1
j_call: TRBJ1-5
d_call: TRBD1
cdr3_nt: TGTGCCAGCAGTGAAGCCCCGGGACAGGATTTACCCCAGCATTTT
cdr3_aa: CASSEAPGQDLPQHF

clone_size: few
v_call: TRBV21-1
j_call: TRBJ1-5
d_call: NA
cdr3_nt: TGTGCCAGCAGCCCCCGACGGGAGAATCAGCCCCAGCATTTT
cdr3_aa: CASSPRRENQPQHF

clone_size: NA
v_call: TRBV21-1
j_call: TRBJ2-4
d_call: NA
cdr3_nt: TGTGCCAGCAGTAGGACAGGGAAAAACATTCAGTACTTC
cdr3_aa: CASSRTGKNIQYF

clone_size: NA
v_call: TRBV29-1
j_call: TRBJ2-7
d_call: TRBD1
cdr3_nt: TGCAGCGCCCAGGGACAGGGGACCTACGAGCAGTACTTC
cdr3_aa: CSAQGQGTYEQYF

clone_size: NA
v_call: TRBV19
j_call: TRBJ1-4
d_call: TRBD1
cdr3_nt: TGTGCCAGTAGTCGGGACAGTCAAAATGAAAAACTGTTTTTT
cdr3_aa: CASSRDSQNEKLFF

clone_size: large
v_call: TRBV30
j_call: TRBJ1-5
d_call: NA
cdr3_nt: TGTGCCTGGAGTCCACCGTTGACGGGAAGCAATCAGCCCCAGCATTTT
cdr3_aa: CAWSPPLTGSNQPQHF

clone_size: NA
v_call: TRBV2
j_call: TRBJ2-1
d_call: TRBD1
cdr3_nt: TGTGCCAGCAGTGACATGCCTCTAGGGACAGGGACCCTGGAGGAGCAGTTCTTC
cdr3_aa: CASSDMPLGTGTLEEQFF

clone_size: NA
v_call: TRBV5-1
j_call: TRBJ2-1
d_call: NA
cdr3_nt: TGCGCCAGCAGCTTGGTCGTATCGATCTCCTACAATGAGCAGTTCTTC
cdr3_aa: CASSLVVSISYNEQFF

clone_size: NA
v_call: TRBV4-2
j_call: TRBJ2-7
d_call: TRBD1
cdr3_nt: TGTGCCAGCAGCCTTCAGAACCAGGGGGACTACGAGCAGTACTTC
cdr3_aa: CASSLQNQGDYEQYF

clone_size: NA
v_call: TRBV21-1
j_call: TRBJ1-3
d_call: NA
cdr3_nt: TGTGCCAGCAGGGGCAGGCCCTCTGGAAACACCATATATTTT
cdr3_aa: CASRGRPSGNTIYF

clone_size: NA
v_call: TRBV5-6
j_call: TRBJ1-1
d_call: NA
cdr3_nt: TGTGCCAGCAGCTTGGATATCGTACAGCTCGGTGAAGCTTTCTTT
cdr3_aa: CASSLDIVQLGEAFF

clone_size: NA
v_call: TRBV6-5
j_call: TRBJ2-3
d_call: TRBD2
cdr3_nt: TGTGCCAGCAGTTACTCGGGGGGGGGAACGGCAGATACGCAGTATTTT
cdr3_aa: CASSYSGGGTADTQYF